The present T cell receptor (beta chain) was sequenced within a study of cytomegalovirus exposure and HLA in healthy donors. Study-level points and caveats: Earlier findings revealed that most TCR beta V segments proved productive either about 87% or about 30% of the time.

All the people who gave samples were healthy bone marrow donors. About this clone: Its cognate antigen is unknown.

This PCR relied on a set of 60 Vbeta primers and 13 Jbeta primers. The protocol was immunoSEQ multiplex PCR, while the TCRdb copy is restricted to in-frame clones and leaves out a portion. This sample has tens of thousands of clones, with about 85% found just once. Germline lookup yields CDR1 SGHDT and CDR2 YYEEEE. Trimming took 3 bases from V and 3 from J, leaving 7 bases between them. There are 13 residues in the CDR3. The specimen sequenced was PBMCs. The chain combines TRBV5-6 with TRBJ2-1, with D perhaps matching TRBD2 (6 bases). This receptor was identified in a girl aged 2 to 9 in good health and CMV-seropositive. The CDR3 spells CASSSGVYNEQFF. CDR3 bases: TGTGCCAGCAGCTCGGGGGTCTACAATGAGCAGTTCTTC.